This TCR beta chain was sequenced during a study of shared clonotypes between healthy human individuals (dated by TCRdb to 2020 to 2021). With respect to the entire study: A couple of women and a few men aged 18 to 49 years were included in the cohort. For each donor, three plates each were used for CD4 naive and CD4 memory, two plates were used for CD8 naive, and one plate was used for CD8 memory. Blood TCR repertoires of about five healthy adults were deeply sequenced to estimate repertoire size and the extent of clonotype sharing between individuals. Different laboratories and diverse techniques were used to prepare libraries and sequence TCR repertoires, to increase sequencing depth and limit assay-specific biases. Per donor, leukapheresis produced somewhere between about 0.9 and 9 billion PBMCs. Points the paper makes about the study in general: Pairwise subsampling indicated that sequencing depth was expected to affect the degree of clonotype sharing among donors. Clonotypes shared by all four sorted-subset donors showed higher generation probabilities than non-shared clonotypes. Rarefaction of sorted-subset datasets indicated incomplete sequencing despite the large sequencing depth. Naive subsets generally had larger estimated clonotype richness than memory subsets did. Only blood was sampled, and tissue TCR repertoires likely differ from those in blood. Sharing across several donors was observed for about 5% of naive CD4, about 4% of naive CD8, around 2.5% of memory CD4, and roughly 0.4% of memory CD8 clonotypes. The small number of donors limited the genetic and exposure-history diversity represented.

V is clipped by 3 bases and J by 4 bases, and the sequence between their germline boundaries is 12 bases long. CDR1 and CDR2, per the germline V gene, are MDHEN and SYDVKM. The CDR3, cysteine through phenylalanine, is 14 amino acids long. Of all the DNA, just the CDR3 is kept, 42 bases in frame from base 1. The donors were healthy, HIV-negative adults with no recently reported acute infections or vaccinations. All donors were Caucasian adults living in Nashville, Tennessee, USA. CD4+ T cells were enriched through magnetic negative selection, after which naive cells were positively selected on CD45RA and the remaining negative fraction served as the memory subset. After blood collection by leukapheresis, PBMCs were isolated using Ficoll-Histopaque density gradient centrifugation and then cryopreserved in the vapor phase of liquid nitrogen. Purity and quantity of every magnetically sorted T cell population were checked by analytical flow cytometry. Genomic DNA was isolated from every sorted fraction and measured by UV absorbance on a Nanodrop 2000c.

For this clone: The target of this receptor is not known. One base away there is no much larger clone; base qualities are not given.

Using the deep immunoSEQ assay, TCR CDR3 regions were amplified from genomic DNA by multiplex PCR. Genomic DNA extracted from each cell subset was distributed evenly over all wells of several immunoSEQ 96-well plates, and each plate served as one replicate. For sorted subsets, about 200 ng genomic DNA, equal to about 30,000 T cell genomes, was loaded into each replicate PCR. Purified libraries were measured with a Qubit 3.0 fluorometer, size-checked on a Bioanalyzer 2100, and measured again with the KAPA Library Quantification kit. A separate single-read 150-cycle Illumina NextSeq 550 flow cell was used to sequence each immunoSEQ 96-well plate. The original pipeline was this. Because only junctional sequences without quality scores were contained in the immunoSEQ output, filtering matching that applied to full-length reads could not be performed. To assign V/J genes and CDR3, sequences were annotated against IMGT germline references using PyIR, a Python wrapper for IgBLAST v1.9. Reads were removed for weak V/J assignments (E-value above 1e-6), missing CDR3, stop codons, out-of-frame junctions, or ambiguous translated residues. V3J clonotypes were defined by identical inferred V gene, J gene, and CDR3 amino acid sequence. The percentage overlap between two repertoires was calculated by dividing the number of shared unique clonotypes by the size of the smaller repertoire. RTK rarefaction, the Chao1 estimator, and Recon v2.1 estimates of unobserved clonotypes were used to assess repertoire richness. Generation probabilities were computed with OLGA for all TCRbeta clonotypes obtained by the gDNA method from a few donors. TCRdb mirrors the immuneACCESS table, restricted to in-frame sequences. Some clones are absent from its copies; in checked studies, under half trace to an unresolved V gene, and the reason for the others is unknown. Clone size and V and J calls were adopted from that table, with D and trimming inferred from the DNA. The sample has over 1.4 million clones on record, roughly 97% of them singletons. In total, the top ten clones hold roughly 1.2% of the sample.

The sample comprised naive CD4+ T cells sorted from blood. What the cell subset or site label conveys for this sample: CD45RA+ positively selected. This receptor chain uses TRBV28 and TRBJ1-2; the D gene assignment is ambiguous. The TCR sequence derives from a man younger than 45 in good health. The CDR3 amino acid sequence is: CASSLRGPFYGYTF. Here is the DNA: TGTGCCAGCAGTTTGAGAGGGCCTTTCTATGGCTACACCTTC.